This is a list of T cell receptor beta chains from one sample in a study of shared clonotypes between healthy human individuals. The data were produced by immunoSEQ multiplex PCR, yet TCRdb's version contains in-frame clones alone and is incomplete. The sample includes over 2 million clones, 90% to 95% of them seen just once. Sequenced sample: naive CD4+ T cells sorted from blood. These receptors were obtained from a man younger than 30 in good health. CDR3s include the opening cysteine and the closing phenylalanine or tryptophan. A D gene is named only where the DNA matches it firmly. Clone sizes are given selectively: once, few, many, or a class where the clone is expanded.

d_gene,v_gene,abundance,j_gene,CDR3aa,CDR3nt
.,TRBV27,once,TRBJ1-4,CASRKNQAATNEKLFF,TGTGCCAGCCGTAAAAACCAAGCAGCAACTAATGAAAAACTGTTTTTT
TRBD1,TRBV10-2,.,TRBJ1-4,CASSDGDRPTNEKLFF,TGCGCCAGCAGTGATGGGGACAGACCAACTAATGAAAAACTGTTTTTT
.,TRBV2,.,TRBJ2-3,CASRPEQGSTDTQYF,TGTGCCAGTCGCCCCGAACAGGGTAGCACAGATACGCAGTATTTT
.,TRBV15,once,TRBJ1-1,CATSRDLRVDTEAFF,TGTGCCACCAGCAGAGATTTGAGGGTAGACACTGAAGCTTTCTTT
.,TRBV2,.,TRBJ1-2,CASSGGGQGYTF,TGTGCCAGCAGCGGCGGGGGGCAAGGCTACACCTTC
.,TRBV6-1,few,TRBJ1-5,CASSEWAGTYQPQHF,TGTGCCAGCAGTGAATGGGCAGGGACCTATCAGCCCCAGCATTTT
TRBD1,TRBV6-6,.,TRBJ1-4,CASSDRGRIEKLFF,TGTGCCAGCAGTGACAGGGGGCGTATTGAAAAACTGTTTTTT
.,TRBV2,.,TRBJ1-2,CASSVNRDHGYTF,TGTGCCAGCAGTGTTAACAGGGACCATGGCTACACCTTC
.,TRBV6-1,once,TRBJ2-5,CASSEAVWGPQETQYF,TGTGCCAGCAGTGAAGCGGTATGGGGGCCGCAAGAGACCCAGTACTTC
.,TRBV7-2,.,TRBJ1-5,CASSLELNQPQHF,TGTGCCAGCAGCTTAGAGCTTAATCAGCCCCAGCATTTT
.,TRBV30,.,TRBJ1-1,CAWSAADRNTEAFF,TGTGCCTGGAGTGCAGCTGACAGAAACACTGAAGCTTTCTTT
TRBD1,TRBV28,.,TRBJ1-4,CASSLQGAWEKLFF,TGTGCCAGCAGTTTACAGGGGGCATGGGAAAAACTGTTTTTT
.,TRBV6-5,.,TRBJ2-4,CASSYGGSLAKNIQYF,TGTGCCAGCAGTTACGGAGGGTCTCTAGCCAAAAACATTCAGTACTTC
.,TRBV25-1,.,TRBJ2-4,CASSESFWGRAKNIQYF,TGTGCCAGCAGTGAATCTTTCTGGGGGCGAGCCAAAAACATTCAGTACTTC
.,TRBV10-3,.,TRBJ2-7,CAISEGGIYEQYF,TGTGCCATCAGTGAAGGGGGGATCTACGAGCAGTACTTC
.,TRBV6-5,once,TRBJ2-4,CASSYSGGLENIQYF,TGTGCCAGCAGTTACTCGGGGGGCCTGGAAAACATTCAGTACTTC
TRBD1,TRBV5-4,.,TRBJ1-2,CASSSKQGRLGGYTF,TGTGCCAGCAGCTCGAAACAGGGGCGTTTGGGTGGCTACACCTTC
.,TRBV14,.,TRBJ1-6,CASSHRVRDSPLHF,TGTGCCAGCAGCCATCGGGTTCGGGATTCACCCCTCCACTTT
.,TRBV5-1,.,TRBJ2-2,CASSLGGKFVTDTGELFF,TGCGCCAGCAGCCTAGGGGGAAAATTCGTGACGGACACCGGGGAGCTGTTTTTT
.,TRBV7-9,.,TRBJ2-7,CASSRTSYEQYF,TGTGCCAGCAGCCGAACGAGCTACGAGCAGTACTTC
TRBD1,TRBV13,.,TRBJ2-3,CASSPRDRKADTQYF,TGTGCCAGCAGCCCCCGGGACAGAAAGGCAGATACGCAGTATTTT
TRBD1,TRBV15,.,TRBJ2-2,CATSRKGQGRTGELFF,TGTGCCACCAGCAGAAAGGGACAGGGTAGGACCGGGGAGCTGTTTTTT
TRBD2,TRBV6-4,.,TRBJ2-3,CASSPMTSGASDTQYF,TGTGCCAGCAGTCCAATGACTAGCGGGGCGTCAGATACGCAGTATTTT
TRBD1,TRBV27,.,TRBJ1-1,CASGQGANIRTEAFF,TGTGCCAGCGGACAGGGGGCGAATATTCGCACTGAAGCTTTCTTT
.,TRBV7-8,.,TRBJ1-4,CASSLASQGGEKLFF,TGTGCCAGCAGCTTAGCGAGTCAGGGAGGTGAAAAACTGTTTTTT
.,TRBV7-9,.,TRBJ2-2,CASSLASGLTGELFF,TGTGCCAGCAGCTTAGCGTCTGGGCTAACCGGGGAGCTGTTTTTT
.,TRBV5-4,once,TRBJ2-7,CASSPGSYEQYF,TGTGCCAGCAGCCCGGGATCCTACGAGCAGTACTTC
TRBD1,TRBV27,.,TRBJ1-2,CASSLRWQGEYTF,TGTGCCAGCAGTTTACGGTGGCAGGGGGAATACACCTTC
.,TRBV18,.,TRBJ2-6,CASSPEGPSGANVLTF,TGTGCCAGCTCACCAGAGGGCCCCTCTGGGGCCAACGTCCTGACTTTC
.,TRBV5-1,.,TRBJ2-7,CASSLGQGISYEQYF,TGCGCCAGCAGCTTGGGGCAGGGGATATCCTACGAGCAGTACTTC
.,TRBV20-1,.,TRBJ2-7,CSARVTEQYF,TGCAGTGCTAGAGTCACCGAGCAGTACTTC